This T cell receptor (beta chain) was observed in a study of immune cell composition in non-small cell lung cancer. Study details: Most cases were lung adenocarcinoma or squamous cell carcinoma.

The assay was immunoSEQ multiplex PCR, and TCRdb's table has in-frame clones only and misses some. The repertoire consists of over 6,000 clones, with 75% to 85% occurring once and the leading ten covering 12%. The CDR3 has 15 amino acids. The germline gives CDR1 SGHNT, CDR2 YYREEE (reference sequence). Comment on this clone: The antigen is not known. A read error may produce the germline difference seen at one junction end.

Template was genomic DNA from frozen, unsorted single-cell suspensions. Study-wide points: Lung adenocarcinomas had lower top 10 clone scores and clonality than squamous tumours. Tumour-associated clones >0.5% occurred in under 35% of adenocarcinomas, less than 80% of squamous.

The TCR originated in a human donor with non-small cell lung cancer. The sample consisted of lung tumor tissue. This chain joins TRBV5-4 and TRBJ2-3; possible D gene TRBD1, 5 bases. The CDR3 loop reads CASSQDNAGSVTQYF. The CDR3 nucleotides are TGCGCCAGCAGCCAAGATAACGCAGGGTCGGTTACGCAGTATTTT.